These 21 T cell receptor beta chains share one sample of origin, sequenced in a study of T cell responses to AZD1222 COVID-19 vaccine. Clones were sequenced by immunoSEQ multiplex PCR, and TCRdb holds only the in-frame ones, with some missing. Seen here are 84,000 or so clones, approximately 86% observed once, and the top ten hold more than 6%. The sample in question was peripheral blood, obtained on day 0 of AZD1222 vaccination. The receptors come from an adult in good health.

The chain uses TRBV6-6 and TRBJ1-3; D gene uncertain. CDR3 size: 15 residues. Trimming took 11 bases from V and 0 from J, leaving 17 bases between them. Germline CDR1 MNHNY, CDR2 SVGAGI (reference sequence). DNA of the CDR3: TGTGCCGCACGATTGGGCCAGAGCTCTGGAAACACCATATATTTT. Amino acid sequence: CAARLGQSSGNTIYF.

Only one count was recorded for this clone. The gene calls are TRBV11-3 and TRBJ2-1; D is possibly TRBD1 (6 bases). This CDR3 comprises 12 residues. Germline values: CDR1 SGHNT, CDR2 YENEEA. The V end was cut by 4 bases, the J end by 10 bases, with 11 bases between. The DNA for the CDR3 is TGTGCCAGCAGCTCGACAGGTGGAGAGCAGTTCTTC. This gives the protein CASSSTGGEQFF.

J is TRBJ2-2 and V is TRBV28, with TRBD1 identical over 9 bases. V lost 5 bases to trimming and J lost 5 bases; unmatched junction nucleotides: 6. Germline-derived CDR1 and CDR2 are MDHEN and SYDVKM. The CDR3 is made up of 15 amino acids. In nucleotides, the CDR3 is TGTGCCAGCAGTATCGGACAGGGGAGGACCGGGGAGCTGTTTTTT. It encodes CASSIGQGRTGELFF.

The genes are TRBV19 and TRBJ2-1; possible D gene TRBD1, 8 bases. CDR1 is LNHDA, CDR2 SQIVND, per germline (reference sequence). The V and J ends lost 5 bases and 1 base respectively, with 12 bases between them. The CDR3 loop spans 15 amino acids. The CDR3 sequence: CASSPQGGSYNEQFF. CDR3 coding DNA: TGTGCCAGTAGTCCACAGGGGGGGTCCTACAATGAGCAGTTCTTC.

V and J are TRBV19 and TRBJ2-7; 8 bases are shared with TRBD2. V lost 2 bases, J lost 1 base, and 4 bases stayed unmatched. The CDR3 spans 15 residues. Germline CDR1 is LNHDA and CDR2 is SQIVND (reference sequence). CDR3 region: CASSISGGGSYEQYF. CDR3 sequence (DNA): TGTGCCAGTAGTATATCGGGAGGGGGATCCTACGAGCAGTACTTC.

The rearrangement joins TRBV27 to TRBJ1-6; TRBD1 aligns across 9 bases. CDR3 length equals 17 residues. V lost 3 bases to trimming and J lost 7 bases; unmatched junction nucleotides: 10. Germline V gives CDR1 MNHEY, CDR2 SMNVEV (reference sequence). Written as DNA, the CDR3 is TGTGCCAGCAGTTTCTTACAGGGGGCGCTGGGGAATTCACCCCTCCACTTT. It yields the protein CASSFLQGALGNSPLHF.

The chain couples TRBV9 to TRBJ1-1, with no clear D. With 0 bases removed from V and 1 base from J, the gap between germline ends came to 7 bases. The CDR3 runs 14 residues. Germline CDR1 is SGDLS and CDR2 is YYNGEE. The CDR3: CASSVGSANTEAFF. DNA for the CDR3: TGTGCCAGCAGCGTAGGGTCAGCGAACACTGAAGCTTTCTTT.

This clone was found once. The chain has TRBV11-3 and TRBJ2-3, with 7 bases aligning to TRBD1. Germline loops: CDR1 SGHNT, CDR2 YENEEA. The V segment lost 5 bases and the J segment 0 bases; nucleotides outside the gene matches: 5. The CDR3 has 15 amino acids. The DNA for the CDR3 is TGTGCCAGCAGCCCCCGGGACAGTAGCACAGATACGCAGTATTTT. Its protein is CASSPRDSSTDTQYF.

The chain recombines TRBV5-6 with TRBJ1-2; D unresolved. This CDR3 has 16 residues. Germline loops: CDR1 SGHDT, CDR2 YYEEEE. Trimming took off 0 bases at V and 0 bases at J, with 12 bases between the two ends. The CDR3 here is CASSLGLQGSNYGYTF. Written as DNA, the CDR3 is TGTGCCAGCAGCTTGGGTCTTCAAGGATCTAACTATGGCTACACCTTC.

The rearrangement links TRBV7-8 to TRBJ1-6; possible D gene TRBD1, 5 bases. CDR1 and CDR2 from the germline V gene are SGHVS and FQNEAQ. The V gene lost 6 bases and the J gene lost 7 bases, with 13 bases spanning the gap. This CDR3 region has 14 residues. CDR3 coding DNA: TGTGCCAGCAGTTACAGGATTTCGAATTCACCCCTCCACTTT. Encoded protein: CASSYRISNSPLHF.

This clone was recorded only once. This chain uses TRBV29-1 with TRBJ2-7, with TRBD1 matching 7 bases. V shed 6 bases and J 2 bases; nucleotides not matched to a gene: 7. This CDR3 contains 13 residues. CDR1 SQVTM and CDR2 ANQGSEA come from the germline V gene. In DNA form, the CDR3 reads TGCAGCGTGGGACAGCAGGTCCCCTACGAGCAGTACTTC. Translation gives CSVGQQVPYEQYF.

The J gene is TRBJ2-7, the V gene TRBV21-1. TRBV21-1 is a pseudogene. This CDR3 region has 14 residues. CDR3 in amino acids: CASSKVPYTYEQYF. The DNA for the CDR3 is TGTGCCAGCAGCAAGGTTCCTTATACCTACGAGCAGTACTTC.

The chain links TRBV3-1 (or the pseudogene TRBV3-2) to TRBJ2-1, with 8 bases fitting TRBD2. The CDR3 is made up of 16 amino acids. V lost 1 base, J lost 5 bases, and 7 bases stayed unmatched. Germline V CDR1 and CDR2: LGHDT, YNNKEL (reference sequence). The CDR3 bases are TGTGCCAGCAGCCAAGCCGGACTAGCTGGGGACAATGAGCAGTTCTTC. Translating gives CASSQAGLAGDNEQFF.

This rearrangement joins TRBV7-3 to TRBJ2-7; D perhaps matches TRBD1 (7 bases). Trimming removed 5 bases from V and 0 bases from J, with 11 bases in between. From germline, CDR1 is SGHTA and CDR2 FQGTGA. The CDR3 covers 14 residues. The CDR3, as DNA: TGTGCCAGCAGCCCAGGGGGGAGCTCCTACGAGCAGTACTTC. Translating it yields CASSPGGSSYEQYF.

CDR3 bases: TGTGCCAGTAGTCCAACGCACGGGGATTCACCCCTCCACTTT. Amino acid sequence: CASSPTHGDSPLHF. The chain combines TRBV19 with TRBJ1-6, with D unresolved. Germline V CDR1 and CDR2: LNHDA, SQIVND (reference sequence). The CDR3 is 14 residues long. Trimming removed 5 bases at V and 8 bases at J, with 13 bases between.

DNA of the CDR3: TGTGCCAGTAGTTTCGGCGGAGCGAGCTACAATGAGCAGTTCTTC. Encoded protein: CASSFGGASYNEQFF. This chain connects TRBV19 to TRBJ2-1; no reliable D call. The ends were cut back, 5 bases at V and 3 bases at J, with 14 bases in the middle. The CDR3 is 15 amino acids. Germline CDR1 reads LNHDA; CDR2 reads SQIVND (reference sequence).

V usage is TRBV27 and J usage is TRBJ1-2, with a tentative D call TRBD1 (5 bases). Per the germline V gene, CDR1 is MNHEY and CDR2 is SMNVEV (reference sequence). This CDR3 spans 15 amino acids. V lost 4 bases and J 8 bases, leaving 20 bases between the germline ends. For the CDR3, the DNA is TGTGCCAGCAGTTGGGGACGGGGAGTCCTAGAAGGCTACACCTTC. This sequence encodes CASSWGRGVLEGYTF.

V gene TRBV15 combines with J gene TRBJ2-1; D is perhaps TRBD1 (6 bases). Trimming shortened V by 2 bases and J by 8 bases, and 10 bases separated the two germline ends. Germline lookup yields CDR1 LNHNV and CDR2 YYDKDF (reference sequence). The CDR3 covers 13 residues. The DNA of the CDR3 is TGTGCCACCAGCAGACAAAACAGGGATGAGCAGTTCTTC. Translating gives CATSRQNRDEQFF.

This chain joins TRBV29-1 and TRBJ2-7; D possibly corresponds to TRBD1 (8 bases). The CDR3 length is 13 residues. Germline V gene lookup returns CDR1 SQVTM and CDR2 ANQGSEA. The ends were cut back, 5 bases at V and 3 bases at J, with 14 bases in the middle. The CDR3 is CSVTGGTGYEQYF. The CDR3 DNA follows: TGCAGCGTTACCGGGGGGACAGGCTACGAGCAGTACTTC.

The rearrangement joins TRBV7-8 to TRBJ1-5, with unresolved D. The CDR3 totals 15 residues. With 3 bases removed from V and 1 base from J, the gap between germline ends came to 10 bases. Germline values: CDR1 SGHVS, CDR2 FQNEAQ. The chain's CDR3 is CASSLWTGSNQPQHF. The CDR3 DNA is TGTGCCAGCAGCTTGTGGACGGGGAGCAATCAGCCCCAGCATTTT. Full variable domain (rest looked up from reference TRBV7-8 and TRBJ1-5): GAGVSQSPRYKVAKRGQDVALRCDPISGHVSLFWYQQALGQGPEFLTYFQNEAQLDKSGLPSDRFFAERPEGSVSTLKIQRTQQEDSAVYLCASSLWTGSNQPQHFGDGTRLSIL.

The V gene is TRBV19, the J gene TRBJ1-1; perhaps TRBD1 as D (6 bases). The germline V gene has CDR1 LNHDA and CDR2 SQIVND (reference sequence). The CDR3 covers 13 residues. Trimming cost V 7 bases and J 8 bases, with 17 bases left between them. Here the CDR3 reads CASTPLMGGEAFF. CDR3 coding DNA: TGTGCCAGTACCCCCCTGATGGGGGGCGAAGCTTTCTTT.